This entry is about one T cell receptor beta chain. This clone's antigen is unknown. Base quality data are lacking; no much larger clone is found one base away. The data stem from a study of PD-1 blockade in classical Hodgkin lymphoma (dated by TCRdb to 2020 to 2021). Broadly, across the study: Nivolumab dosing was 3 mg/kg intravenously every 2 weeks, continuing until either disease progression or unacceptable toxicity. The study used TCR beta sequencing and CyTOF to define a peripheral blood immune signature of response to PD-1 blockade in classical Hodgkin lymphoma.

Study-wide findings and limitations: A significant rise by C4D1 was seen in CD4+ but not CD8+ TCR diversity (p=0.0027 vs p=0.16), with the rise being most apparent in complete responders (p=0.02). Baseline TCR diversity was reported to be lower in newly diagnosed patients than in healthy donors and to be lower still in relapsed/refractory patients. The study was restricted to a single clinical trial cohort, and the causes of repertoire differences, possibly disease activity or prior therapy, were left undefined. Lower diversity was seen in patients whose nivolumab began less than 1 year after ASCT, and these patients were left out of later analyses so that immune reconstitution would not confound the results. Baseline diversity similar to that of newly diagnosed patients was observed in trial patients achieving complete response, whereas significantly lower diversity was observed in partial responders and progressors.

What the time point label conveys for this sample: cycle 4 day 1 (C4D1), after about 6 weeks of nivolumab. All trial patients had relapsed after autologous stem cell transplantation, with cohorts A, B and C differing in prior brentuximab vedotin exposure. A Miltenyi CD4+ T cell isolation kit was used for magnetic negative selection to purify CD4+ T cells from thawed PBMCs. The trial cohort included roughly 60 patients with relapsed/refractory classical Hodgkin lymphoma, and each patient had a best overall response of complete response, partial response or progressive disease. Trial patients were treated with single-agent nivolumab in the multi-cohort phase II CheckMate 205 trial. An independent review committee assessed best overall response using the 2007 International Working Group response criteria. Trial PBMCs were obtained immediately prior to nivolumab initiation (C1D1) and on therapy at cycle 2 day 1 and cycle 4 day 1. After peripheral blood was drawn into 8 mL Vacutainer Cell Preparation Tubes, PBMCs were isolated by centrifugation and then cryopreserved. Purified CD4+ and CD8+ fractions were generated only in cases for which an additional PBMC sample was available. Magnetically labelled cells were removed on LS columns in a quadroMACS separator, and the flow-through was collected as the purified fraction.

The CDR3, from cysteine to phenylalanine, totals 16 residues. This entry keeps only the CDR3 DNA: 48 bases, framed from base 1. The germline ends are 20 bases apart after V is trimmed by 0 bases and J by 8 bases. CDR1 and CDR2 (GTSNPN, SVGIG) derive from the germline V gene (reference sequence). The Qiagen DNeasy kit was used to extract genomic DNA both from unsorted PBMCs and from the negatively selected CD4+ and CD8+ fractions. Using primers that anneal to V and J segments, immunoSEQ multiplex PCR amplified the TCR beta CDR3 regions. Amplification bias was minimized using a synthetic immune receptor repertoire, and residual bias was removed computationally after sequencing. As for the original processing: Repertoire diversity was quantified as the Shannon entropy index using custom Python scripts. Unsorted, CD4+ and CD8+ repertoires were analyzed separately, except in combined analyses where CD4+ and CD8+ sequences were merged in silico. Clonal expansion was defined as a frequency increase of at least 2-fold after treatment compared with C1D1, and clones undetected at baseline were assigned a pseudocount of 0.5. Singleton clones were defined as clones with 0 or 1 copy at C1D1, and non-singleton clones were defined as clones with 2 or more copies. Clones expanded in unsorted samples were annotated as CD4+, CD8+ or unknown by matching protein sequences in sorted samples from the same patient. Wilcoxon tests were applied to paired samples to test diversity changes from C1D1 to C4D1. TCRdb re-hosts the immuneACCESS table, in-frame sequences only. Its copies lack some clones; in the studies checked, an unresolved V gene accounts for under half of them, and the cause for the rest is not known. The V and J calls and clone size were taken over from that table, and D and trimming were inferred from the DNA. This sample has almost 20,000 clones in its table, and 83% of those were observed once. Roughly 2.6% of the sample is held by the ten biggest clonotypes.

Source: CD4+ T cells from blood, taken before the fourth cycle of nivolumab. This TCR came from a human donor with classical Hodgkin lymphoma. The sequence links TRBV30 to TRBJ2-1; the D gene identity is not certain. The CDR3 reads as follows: CAWSVGFGSSGYEQFF. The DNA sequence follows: TGTGCCTGGAGTGTTGGGTTTGGTAGCTCAGGCTATGAGCAGTTCTTC.